This T cell receptor (beta chain) appears in the sequencing data of a study of CD8+CD57+ T cells in acquired aplastic anemia. Study-wide context: When averaged, DNA from sorted CD4+ and CD8+ cells came to 3.2 ug. In CD4+ cells, healthy donors produced an average of approximately 11 million reads. Findings of the study overall: Significance was not reached for CD8+ Simpson's diversity between patients and controls. Comparison of patients with controls identified around 30 shared CD8+ CDR3 sequences.

On this clonotype itself: Its antigen remains unknown.

Both TCR beta VDJ combination and CDR3 sequence profiling were carried out. Genomic DNA was the template for this profiling. TCRdb recomputed calls from the reads with MiXCR, one row per CDR3 protein. The sample contains 35,000 to 40,000 distinct CDR3 sequences, 76% of which appear only once. Germline V gene sequence: CDR1 SGHTA, CDR2 FQGNSA. This CDR3 comprises 15 residues. The V gene lost 1 base and the J gene lost 7 bases, with 11 bases spanning the gap. This rearrangement joins TRBV7-2 to TRBJ1-6, with D unclear. The receptor's source is a human donor in good health, serving as a control. Material for sequencing was sorted CD4+, CD8+, or CD8+CD57+ T cells (not recorded which) from PBMCs. DNA for the CDR3: TGTGCCAGCAGCTTAGGCCCCTTGGAGAATTCACCCCTCCACTTT. This encodes CASSLGPLENSPLHF.